The clone carrying this T cell receptor beta chain was picked up one time. The data were obtained in a study of T cell changes during pregnancy in multiple sclerosis. Generated by immunoSEQ multiplex PCR, the TCRdb table keeps only in-frame clones and is missing some. Seen here are approximately 58,000 clones, around 92% observed once, and the top ten hold less than 3%. With 5 bases removed from V and 7 bases from J, the gap between germline ends came to 20 bases. The CDR3 spans 16 residues. Germline V lookup: CDR1 SEHNR, CDR2 FQNEAQ (reference sequence). The sequence came from a female donor in good health, enrolled as a control in a pregnancy study. Sequenced material: peripheral blood, taken in the second trimester of pregnancy. This rearrangement joins TRBV7-9 to TRBJ1-4; weak D call: TRBD1 (5 bases). CDR3 amino acids: CASSPSGTGRVEKLFF. The CDR3 DNA sequence: TGTGCCAGCAGCCCCTCAGGTACAGGAAGAGTTGAAAAACTGTTTTTT.